These T cell receptor beta chains were read from a single sample in a study of control samples from healthy donors and cancer patients. Generated by immunoSEQ multiplex PCR, the TCRdb table keeps only in-frame clones and is missing some. Of 150,000 or so clones listed, about 94% are singletons. The sequenced material came from blood. These receptors were collected from a woman in her forties in good health. The CDR3 runs from the conserved cysteine through the conserved F or W. The D gene is left open where the match is weak. Not all rows give a size; the values are once, few, many and, for expanded clones, a class.

clone_size j_call d_call v_call cdr3_aa cdr3_nt
- TRBJ2-3 TRBD2 TRBV10-1 CASSESKIAGAADTQYF TGCGCCAGCAGTGAGTCGAAGATAGCGGGAGCTGCGGATACGCAGTATTTT
- TRBJ1-4 - TRBV4-1 CASSQDRALTNEKLFF TGCGCCAGCAGCCAAGACCGGGCCCTAACTAATGAAAAACTGTTTTTT
- TRBJ1-3 TRBD1 TRBV9 CASSPGTGNRNTIYF TGTGCCAGCAGCCCGGGGACAGGTAACCGAAACACCATATATTTT
- TRBJ1-1 - TRBV29-1 CSGGLTDTEAFF TGCAGCGGTGGCCTTACAGACACTGAAGCTTTCTTT
once TRBJ2-7 - TRBV7-8 CASSRITYEQYF TGTGCCAGCAGCAGAATTACCTACGAGCAGTACTTC
- TRBJ1-2 - TRBV6-1 CASSEMNRDYGYTF TGTGCCAGCAGTGAAATGAATAGGGACTATGGCTACACCTTC
once TRBJ2-5 - TRBV19 CASSAVRGGQETQYF TGTGCCAGTAGCGCCGTTAGGGGGGGCCAAGAGACCCAGTACTTC
- TRBJ1-5 - TRBV19 CASRSGGGSNQPQHF TGTGCCAGTAGATCGGGGGGGGGTAGCAATCAGCCCCAGCATTTT
- TRBJ1-1 - TRBV20-1 CSASPGLGAFF TGCAGTGCTTCTCCGGGACTCGGAGCTTTCTTT
- TRBJ2-3 - TRBV2 CASSRDSDTQYF TGTGCCAGCAGTCGAGATTCAGATACGCAGTATTTT
- TRBJ2-2 TRBD1 TRBV11-3 CASRRTGATGELFF TGTGCCAGCCGCCGGACAGGGGCCACCGGGGAGCTGTTTTTT
- TRBJ1-2 - TRBV2 CARGSGVNYGYTF TGTGCCAGGGGATCAGGGGTAAACTATGGCTACACCTTC
- TRBJ1-3 - TRBV7-2 CASSLSRRSGNTIYF TGTGCCAGCAGCTTAAGCAGGCGATCTGGAAACACCATATATTTT
- TRBJ1-2 TRBD1 TRBV12-3/TRBV12-4 CASSLQGQGGYTF TGTGCCAGCAGCCTACAGGGGCAGGGGGGCTACACCTTC
once TRBJ1-5 TRBD1 TRBV4-1 CASSQETGRNQPQHF TGCGCCAGCAGCCAAGAGACAGGGCGCAATCAGCCCCAGCATTTT
- TRBJ1-3 TRBD1 TRBV4-3 CASSQDNPGQGALGNTIYF TGCGCCAGCAGCCAAGACAATCCGGGACAGGGGGCACTTGGAAACACCATATATTTT
- TRBJ2-7 - TRBV9 CASSPSGGPYEQYF TGTGCCAGCAGCCCCTCCGGGGGACCCTACGAGCAGTACTTC
- TRBJ2-7 - TRBV19 CASSLDRTYEQYF TGTGCCAGTAGTTTAGACAGGACCTACGAGCAGTACTTC
- TRBJ2-3 - TRBV5-1 CASSLAGASTDTQYF TGCGCCAGCAGCTTGGCCGGGGCCAGCACAGATACGCAGTATTTT
- TRBJ2-6 - TRBV14 CASSHSGANVLTF TGTGCCAGCAGCCACTCTGGGGCCAACGTCCTGACTTTC
- TRBJ1-3 - TRBV25-1 CASGQTSIATGNTIYF TGTGCCAGCGGTCAAACCTCAATCGCTACAGGAAACACCATATATTTT
- TRBJ2-5 - TRBV6-2/TRBV6-3 CASSYSGQPGETQYF TGTGCCAGCAGTTACTCTGGCCAGCCTGGCGAGACCCAGTACTTC
- TRBJ1-2 - TRBV6-1 CASSEIGSNYGYTF TGTGCCAGCAGTGAAATCGGCAGTAACTATGGCTACACCTTC
- TRBJ2-3 - TRBV5-1 CASKTADTQYF TGCGCCAGCAAAACGGCAGATACGCAGTATTTT
- TRBJ1-4 - TRBV30 CAWSKGGGGNEKLFF TGTGCCTGGAGCAAAGGTGGTGGAGGAAATGAAAAACTGTTTTTT
- TRBJ1-5 TRBD1 TRBV27 CASRSGTGERQPQHF TGTGCCAGCAGATCCGGGACAGGGGAGCGTCAGCCCCAGCATTTT
few TRBJ1-1 - TRBV11-2 CASMRTANTEAFF TGTGCCAGCATGCGGACGGCGAACACTGAAGCTTTCTTT
- TRBJ1-2 TRBD1 TRBV7-2 CASSLGQPYGYTF TGTGCCAGCAGCTTGGGACAGCCCTATGGCTACACCTTC
- TRBJ1-6 - TRBV9 CASSVATGYSPLHF TGTGCCAGCAGCGTAGCTACGGGGTATTCACCCCTCCACTTT
- TRBJ1-6 - TRBV25-1 CASSEPGSSPLHF TGTGCCAGCAGTGAACCCGGCAGCTCACCCCTCCACTTT
- TRBJ2-1 TRBD2 TRBV5-4 CATSGRGALADEQFF TGTGCCACCTCAGGGCGGGGGGCCCTGGCGGATGAGCAGTTCTTC
- TRBJ1-1 TRBD1 TRBV11-3 CASSRQGGTEAFF TGTGCCAGCAGCCGACAGGGAGGAACTGAAGCTTTCTTT
- TRBJ1-5 - TRBV10-2 CATTQAAGMGQPQHF TGCGCCACAACCCAAGCGGCAGGGATGGGTCAGCCCCAGCATTTT
- TRBJ2-2 TRBD2 TRBV19 CATRGAGELFF TGTGCCACCCGGGGGGCCGGGGAGCTGTTTTTT
- TRBJ2-2 TRBD2 TRBV29-1 CSVVVSGRDTGELFF TGCAGCGTTGTGGTCAGCGGGAGGGACACCGGGGAGCTGTTTTTT
- TRBJ2-7 - TRBV5-1 CASSTFDSSYEQYF TGCGCCAGCAGCACTTTCGACAGCTCCTACGAGCAGTACTTC
- TRBJ1-1 TRBD1 TRBV5-8 CASSRDRVGEAFF TGTGCCAGCAGCAGAGACAGGGTAGGGGAAGCTTTCTTT
- TRBJ1-2 - TRBV12-3/TRBV12-4 CASSLAELYGYTF TGTGCCAGCAGTTTAGCAGAGCTCTATGGCTACACCTTC
- TRBJ1-4 TRBD1 TRBV6-2/TRBV6-3 CASSQGGEKLFF TGTGCCAGCAGCCAGGGGGGGGAAAAACTGTTTTTT